This note documents a single TCR beta chain sequence. This table comes from immunoSEQ multiplex PCR, and its TCRdb copy is limited to in-frame clones, with some not included. The table shows 73,000 or so clones, with approximately 90% occurring only once. The germline V and J ends were trimmed by 0 bases and 7 bases, with 9 bases remaining between them. The CDR3 is 13 residues long. Germline V gene sequence: CDR1 LGHNA, CDR2 YSLEER. The sample comes from a study of OX40 agonist ivuxolimab in advanced cancers. The specimen comprised CD4+ or CD8+ T cells sorted from blood, sampled in a trial of the OX40 agonist ivuxolimab. This sequence originates from an adult with an advanced solid tumor such as melanoma, head and neck, liver or kidney cancer. The rearrangement joins TRBV4-3 to TRBJ1-2; D perhaps matches TRBD1 (5 bases). The CDR3 DNA sequence: TGCGCCAGCAGCCAAGATCCAGGGCTTGGCTACACCTTC. Residues: CASSQDPGLGYTF.